Only a few counts were recorded for the clone carrying this TCR beta chain. The record originates from a study of T cells in Graves' hyperthyroidism and ophthalmopathy. Patients with uncontrolled infections, other autoimmune diseases, pregnancy or lactation were excluded. On the basis of clinical symptoms, serum thyroxine and TRAb, thyroid ultrasound and orbital computed tomography, diagnoses were made. The TCR beta CDR3 regions underwent amplification using RNA transcripts as the source. TCR CDR3 regions were first amplified by RT-PCR with HTBI primers. MiXCR, applied by TCRdb to the multiplex PCR reads, yields one record per CDR3 protein. Of roughly 500,000 distinct CDR3 sequences in the sample, 40% to 55% are singletons; the top ten hold around 19%. V lost 5 bases and J 5 bases, leaving 9 bases between the germline ends. Germline loops: CDR1 DFQATT, CDR2 SNEGSKA (reference sequence). This CDR3 spans 11 amino acids.

The V call is TRBV20-1, the J call TRBJ1-2; possibly TRBD1 for D (5 bases). This sequence was found in an adult woman with Graves' disease, either hyperthyroidism or ophthalmopathy (not recorded which). Sequencing input: peripheral blood or thyroid tissue (not recorded which). The CDR3 reads CSARQTYGYTF. The CDR3 DNA reads as TGCAGTGCTCGACAGACATATGGCTACACCTTC.